Listed below are T cell receptor beta chains from one sample, sequenced in a study of blood T cell repertoires in COVID-19. Only in-frame clones appear in the TCRdb table, and some are missing; sequencing was by immunoSEQ multiplex PCR. The data show approximately 70,000 clones, 80% to 90% seen once. The sample consisted of peripheral blood. The receptors were gathered from a man aged 70 or older with active or convalescent COVID-19. Each CDR3 is given with its conserved first and last residue. The D gene is left open where the match is weak. Only some rows state a clone size, as once, few, many or a class for expanded clones.

TRBD1 TRBJ1-4 TRBV18 once CASSPRTGGGEKLFF TGTGCCAGCTCACCACGGACAGGTGGGGGTGAAAAACTGTTTTTT
TRBD2 TRBJ2-3 TRBV9 once CASSASGRSTDTQYF TGTGCCAGCAGCGCTAGCGGAAGGAGCACAGATACGCAGTATTTT
TRBD1 TRBJ2-3 TRBV5-1 few CASSPGQPNTDTQYF TGCGCCAGCAGCCCGGGACAGCCCAACACAGATACGCAGTATTTT
- TRBJ2-1 TRBV20-1 - CSASTGPTYNEQFF TGCAGTGCTAGTACAGGTCCTACCTACAATGAGCAGTTCTTC
- TRBJ2-7 TRBV10-3 - CAISDFDEQYF TGTGCCATCAGTGATTTCGACGAGCAGTACTTC
- TRBJ1-1 TRBV25-1 - CASSEYMGSGEAFF TGTGCCAGCAGTGAATATATGGGCAGTGGTGAAGCTTTCTTT
- TRBJ1-1 TRBV5-1 - CASSRRTTSEAFF TGCGCCAGCAGCCGAAGGACAACGTCTGAAGCTTTCTTT
- TRBJ2-1 TRBV6-5 - CASSWGLVGEQFF TGTGCCAGCAGTTGGGGACTTGTTGGTGAGCAGTTCTTC
- TRBJ2-7 TRBV7-2 - CASSSRRRVITYEQYF TGTGCCAGCAGCTCTAGAAGGCGGGTCATTACCTACGAGCAGTACTTC
TRBD1 TRBJ1-2 TRBV28 - CASSQKLTGANYGYTF TGTGCCAGCAGCCAAAAACTAACAGGGGCCAACTATGGCTACACCTTC
TRBD2 TRBJ2-7 TRBV28 - CASSSRLAGEYEQYF TGTGCCAGCAGTTCCCGACTAGCGGGAGAATACGAGCAGTACTTC
- TRBJ1-1 TRBV5-8 - CASSLQYGSTEAFF TGTGCCAGCAGCTTGCAATACGGTAGCACTGAAGCTTTCTTT
- TRBJ2-7 TRBV9 - CASSVEGVSDEQYF TGTGCCAGCAGCGTAGAGGGGGTGTCCGACGAGCAGTACTTC
- TRBJ2-5 TRBV9 - CASSGLQGFLGTQYF TGTGCCAGCAGCGGCCTACAGGGCTTTCTGGGGACCCAGTACTTC
TRBD1 TRBJ2-7 TRBV28 - CASSFLGQTYEQYF TGTGCCAGCAGTTTTTTGGGACAGACCTACGAGCAGTACTTC
TRBD1 TRBJ1-4 TRBV5-1 - CASSSVITGGGEKLFF TGCGCCAGCAGCTCCGTCATAACAGGGGGCGGTGAAAAACTGTTTTTT
TRBD1 TRBJ1-2 TRBV7-2 - CASSVGQGNYGYTF TGTGCCAGCAGCGTCGGACAGGGGAACTATGGCTACACCTTC
TRBD1 TRBJ1-6 TRBV6-6 - CASSQQTGGGGTPLHF TGTGCCAGCAGTCAACAAACAGGGGGAGGTGGAACACCCCTCCACTTT
- TRBJ1-3 TRBV5-1 - CASSLDWTAPSWRQLRPGNTIYF TGCGCCAGCAGCTTGGACTGGACAGCTCCGTCCTGGAGGCAGCTCCGTCCTGGAAACACCATATATTTT
TRBD2 TRBJ2-1 TRBV18 - CASSTPQAGVSEQFF TGTGCCAGCTCTACACCGCAAGCGGGAGTCAGTGAGCAGTTCTTC
- TRBJ2-1 TRBV11-3 - CASTSSGTEPYNEQFF TGTGCCAGCACCTCGTCGGGAACTGAACCCTACAATGAGCAGTTCTTC
- TRBJ1-1 TRBV19 - CASSGAVVSAEAFF TGTGCCAGTAGTGGGGCTGTGGTATCGGCTGAAGCTTTCTTT
TRBD1 TRBJ2-7 TRBV7-9 - CASSLGWTGTYEQYF TGTGCCAGCAGCTTAGGCTGGACAGGGACCTACGAGCAGTACTTC
- TRBJ2-7 TRBV9 few CASSVGTVPYEQYF TGTGCCAGCAGCGTAGGGACAGTCCCGTACGAGCAGTACTTC
- TRBJ2-2 TRBV7-7 - CASSFSGTSLNTGELFF TGTGCTAGCAGCTTTTCTGGTACTAGCCTTAACACCGGGGAGCTGTTTTTT
- TRBJ1-4 TRBV4-1 - CASSQVVSGFATNEKLFF TGCGCCAGCAGCCAAGTGGTCAGCGGATTTGCAACTAATGAAAAACTGTTTTTT
TRBD2 TRBJ2-7 TRBV5-1 - CASSASGTNSYEQYF TGCGCCAGCAGCGCTAGCGGAACAAACTCCTACGAGCAGTACTTC
TRBD1 TRBJ1-5 TRBV19 once CASSPHPGTAPSQPQHF TGTGCCAGTAGTCCCCATCCGGGGACAGCCCCCTCCCAGCCCCAGCATTTT
- TRBJ2-3 TRBV5-1 - CASSLGAGGMTDTQYF TGCGCCAGCAGCTTGGGGGCCGGGGGAATGACAGATACGCAGTATTTT